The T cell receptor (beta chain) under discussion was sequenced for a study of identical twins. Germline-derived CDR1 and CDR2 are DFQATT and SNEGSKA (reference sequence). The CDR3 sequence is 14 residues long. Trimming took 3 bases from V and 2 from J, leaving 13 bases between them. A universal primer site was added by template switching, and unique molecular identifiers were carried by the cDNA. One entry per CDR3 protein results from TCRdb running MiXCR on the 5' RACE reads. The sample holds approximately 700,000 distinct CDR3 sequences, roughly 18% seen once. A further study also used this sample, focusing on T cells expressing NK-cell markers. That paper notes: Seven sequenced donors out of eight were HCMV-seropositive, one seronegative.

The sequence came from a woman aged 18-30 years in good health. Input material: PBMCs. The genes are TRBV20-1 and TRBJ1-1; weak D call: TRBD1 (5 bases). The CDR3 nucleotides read TGCAGTGCTAGCGGACATCCGCCTAACACTGAAGCTTTCTTT. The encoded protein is CSASGHPPNTEAFF.